The clone carrying this TCR beta chain was detected ten times or more. This entry belongs to a study of regulatory T cells in long-lasting Graves disease. The CDR3 is 14 amino acids. Unmatched junction bases numbered 5, after V lost 5 bases and J lost 4 bases. Time point in this sample: newly diagnosed GD, antithyroid drugs for less than 3 months. With RNA extracted from PBMCs as input, the TCR library was made. Patient provenance is recorded as an endocrinology department in Xi'an, China. A volume of roughly 9.1 milliliters of peripheral blood was collected in EDTA tubes. Arm-PCR of CDR3 regions with iRepertoire HTBI primers generated TCR beta libraries. TCRdb used MiXCR to reprocess the multiplex PCR reads, holding one entry per CDR3 protein. The profile covers around 400,000 distinct CDR3 sequences, with 12% appearing a single time and approximately 17% taken by the ten largest. The same data also went into a second study, on T cells in Graves' hyperthyroidism and ophthalmopathy. That report adds: The diagnostic basis comprised clinical symptoms, serum thyroxine and TRAb, thyroid ultrasound and orbital computed tomography. Researchers found most expanded thyroid clonotypes above 0.001 in blood as well.

This chain connects TRBV12-3 or TRBV12-4 to TRBJ2-7, with 10 bases lining up with TRBD1. The receptor's source is a woman between 18 and 29 years old with Graves disease. This material consisted of peripheral blood mononuclear cells (PBMCs), taken at new diagnosis, from a patient treated with antithyroid drugs. CDR3 residues: CASSRTGGSYEQYF. CDR3 nucleotides: TGTGCCAGCAGTCGGACAGGGGGAAGTTACGAGCAGTACTTC.